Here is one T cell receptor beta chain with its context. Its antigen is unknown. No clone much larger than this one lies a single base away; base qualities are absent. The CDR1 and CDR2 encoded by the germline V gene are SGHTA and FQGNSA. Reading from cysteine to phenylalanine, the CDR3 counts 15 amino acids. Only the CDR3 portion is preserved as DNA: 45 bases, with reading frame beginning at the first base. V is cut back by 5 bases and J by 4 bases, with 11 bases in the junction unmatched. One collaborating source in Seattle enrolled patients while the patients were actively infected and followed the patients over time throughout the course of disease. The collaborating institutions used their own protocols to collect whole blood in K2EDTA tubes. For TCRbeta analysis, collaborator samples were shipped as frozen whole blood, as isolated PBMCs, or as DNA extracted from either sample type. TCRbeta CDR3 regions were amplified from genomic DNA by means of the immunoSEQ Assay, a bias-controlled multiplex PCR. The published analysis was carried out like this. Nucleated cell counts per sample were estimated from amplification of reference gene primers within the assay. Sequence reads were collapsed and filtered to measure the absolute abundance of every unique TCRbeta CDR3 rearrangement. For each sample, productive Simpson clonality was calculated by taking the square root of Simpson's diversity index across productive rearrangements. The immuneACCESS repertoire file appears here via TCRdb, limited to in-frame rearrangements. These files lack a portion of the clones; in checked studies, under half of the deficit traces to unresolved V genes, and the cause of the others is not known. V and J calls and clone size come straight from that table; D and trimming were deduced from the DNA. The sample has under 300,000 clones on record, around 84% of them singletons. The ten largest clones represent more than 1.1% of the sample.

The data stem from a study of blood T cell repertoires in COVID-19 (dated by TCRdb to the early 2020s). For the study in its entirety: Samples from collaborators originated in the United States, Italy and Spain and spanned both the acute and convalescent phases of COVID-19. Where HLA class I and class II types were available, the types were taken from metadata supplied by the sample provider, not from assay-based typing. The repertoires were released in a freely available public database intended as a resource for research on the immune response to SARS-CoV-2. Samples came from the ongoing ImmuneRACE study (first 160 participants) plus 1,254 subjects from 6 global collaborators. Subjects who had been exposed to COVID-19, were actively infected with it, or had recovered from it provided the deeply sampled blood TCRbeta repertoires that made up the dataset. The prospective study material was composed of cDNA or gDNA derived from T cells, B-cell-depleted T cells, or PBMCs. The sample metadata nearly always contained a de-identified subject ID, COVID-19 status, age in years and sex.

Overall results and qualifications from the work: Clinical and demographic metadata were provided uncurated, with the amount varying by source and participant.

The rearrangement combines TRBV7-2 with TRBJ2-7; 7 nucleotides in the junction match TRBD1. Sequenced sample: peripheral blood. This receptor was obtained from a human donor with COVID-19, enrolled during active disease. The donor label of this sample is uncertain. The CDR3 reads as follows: CASSLSPGQSYEQYF. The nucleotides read TGTGCCAGCAGCCTTTCACCGGGACAGAGTTACGAGCAGTACTTC.